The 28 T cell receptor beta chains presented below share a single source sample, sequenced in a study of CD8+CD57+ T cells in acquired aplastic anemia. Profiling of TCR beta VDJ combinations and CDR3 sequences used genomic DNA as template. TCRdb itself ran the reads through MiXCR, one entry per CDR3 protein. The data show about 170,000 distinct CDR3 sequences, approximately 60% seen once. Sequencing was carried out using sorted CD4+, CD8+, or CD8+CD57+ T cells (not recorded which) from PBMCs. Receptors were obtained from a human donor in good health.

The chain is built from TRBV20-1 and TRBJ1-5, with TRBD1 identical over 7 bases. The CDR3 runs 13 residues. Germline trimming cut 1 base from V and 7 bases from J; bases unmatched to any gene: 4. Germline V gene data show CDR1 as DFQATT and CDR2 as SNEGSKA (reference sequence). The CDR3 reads CSARGDRDQPQHF. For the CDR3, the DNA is TGCAGTGCTAGAGGAGACAGGGACCAGCCCCAGCATTTT.

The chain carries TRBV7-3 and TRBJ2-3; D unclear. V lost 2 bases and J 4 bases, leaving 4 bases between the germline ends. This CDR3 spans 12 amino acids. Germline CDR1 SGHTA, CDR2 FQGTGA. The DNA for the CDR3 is TGTGCCAGCAGCTTAGGGCCAGATACGCAGTATTTT. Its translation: CASSLGPDTQYF.

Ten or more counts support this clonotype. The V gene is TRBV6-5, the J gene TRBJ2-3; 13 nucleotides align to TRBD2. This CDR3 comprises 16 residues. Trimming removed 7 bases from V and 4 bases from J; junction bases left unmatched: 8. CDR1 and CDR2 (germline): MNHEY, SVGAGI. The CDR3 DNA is TGTGCCAGCACTCGGACTAGCGGGGGTTTCGCAGATACGCAGTATTTT. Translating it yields CASTRTSGGFADTQYF.

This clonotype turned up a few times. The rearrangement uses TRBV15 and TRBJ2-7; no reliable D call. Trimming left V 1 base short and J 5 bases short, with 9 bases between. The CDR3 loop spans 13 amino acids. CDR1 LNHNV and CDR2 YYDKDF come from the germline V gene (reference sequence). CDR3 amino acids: CATSRALPDEQYF. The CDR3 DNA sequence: TGTGCCACCAGCAGAGCCCTACCGGACGAGCAGTACTTC.

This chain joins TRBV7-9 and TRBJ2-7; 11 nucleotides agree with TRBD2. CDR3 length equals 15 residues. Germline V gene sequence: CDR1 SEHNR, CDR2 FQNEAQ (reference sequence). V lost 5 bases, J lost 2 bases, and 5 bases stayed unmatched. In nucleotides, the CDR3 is TGTGCCAGCAGCGACGGGACTAGCGGAACCTACGAGCAGTACTTC. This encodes CASSDGTSGTYEQYF.

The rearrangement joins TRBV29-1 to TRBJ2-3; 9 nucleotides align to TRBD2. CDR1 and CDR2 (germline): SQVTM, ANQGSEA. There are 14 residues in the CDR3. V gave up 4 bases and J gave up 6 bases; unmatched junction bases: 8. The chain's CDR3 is CSVGRLAGRDTQYF. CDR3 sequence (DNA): TGCAGCGTTGGGAGGCTAGCGGGGCGGGATACGCAGTATTTT.

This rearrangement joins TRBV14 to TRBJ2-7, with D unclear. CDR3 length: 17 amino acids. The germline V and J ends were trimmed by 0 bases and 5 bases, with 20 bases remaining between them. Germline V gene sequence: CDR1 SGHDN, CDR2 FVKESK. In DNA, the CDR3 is TGTGCCAGCAGCCAAGATTCACCGCGGTCGGTGGTCCACGAGCAGTACTTC. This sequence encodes CASSQDSPRSVVHEQYF.

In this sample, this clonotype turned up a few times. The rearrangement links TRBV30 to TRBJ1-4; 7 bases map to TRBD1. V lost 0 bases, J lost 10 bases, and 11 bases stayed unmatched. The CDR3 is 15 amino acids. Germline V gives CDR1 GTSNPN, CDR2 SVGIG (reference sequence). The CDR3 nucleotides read TGTGCCTGGAGTGTAGGTCTGGGACAGTTACGAAAACTGTTTTTT. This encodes CAWSVGLGQLRKLFF.

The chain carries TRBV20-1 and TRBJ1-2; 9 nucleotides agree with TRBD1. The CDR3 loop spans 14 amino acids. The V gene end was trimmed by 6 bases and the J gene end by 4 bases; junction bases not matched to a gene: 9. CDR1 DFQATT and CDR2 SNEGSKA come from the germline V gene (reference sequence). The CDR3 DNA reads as TGCAGTGCCGTGACGGGACAGGGCGTCTATGGCTACACCTTC. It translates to CSAVTGQGVYGYTF.

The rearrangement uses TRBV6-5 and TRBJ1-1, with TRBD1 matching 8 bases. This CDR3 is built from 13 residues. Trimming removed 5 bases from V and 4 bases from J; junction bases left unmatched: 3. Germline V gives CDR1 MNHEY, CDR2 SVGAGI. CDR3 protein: CASSEGQVTEAFF. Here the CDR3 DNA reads TGTGCCAGCAGTGAGGGACAGGTCACTGAAGCTTTCTTT.

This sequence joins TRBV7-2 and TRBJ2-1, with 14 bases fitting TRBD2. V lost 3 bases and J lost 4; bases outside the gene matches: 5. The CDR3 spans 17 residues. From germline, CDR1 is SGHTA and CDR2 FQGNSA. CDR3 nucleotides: TGTGCCAGCAGCTTTTCCGGGACTAGCGGGGGTTACAATGAGCAGTTCTTC. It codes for CASSFSGTSGGYNEQFF.

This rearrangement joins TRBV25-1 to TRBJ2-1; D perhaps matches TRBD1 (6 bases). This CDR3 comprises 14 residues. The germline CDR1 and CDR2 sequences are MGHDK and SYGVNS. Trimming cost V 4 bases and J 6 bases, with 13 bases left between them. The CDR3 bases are TGTGCCAGCAGTGGCCTAGGGGGAGCCAATGAGCAGTTCTTC. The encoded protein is CASSGLGGANEQFF.

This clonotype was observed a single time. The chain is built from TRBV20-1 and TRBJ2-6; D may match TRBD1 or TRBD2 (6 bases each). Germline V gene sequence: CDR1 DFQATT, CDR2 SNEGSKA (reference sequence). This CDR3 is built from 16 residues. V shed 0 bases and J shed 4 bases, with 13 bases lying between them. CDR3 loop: CSARDVPGAGANVLTF. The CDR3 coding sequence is TGCAGTGCTAGAGATGTTCCGGGGGCAGGGGCCAACGTCCTGACTTTC.

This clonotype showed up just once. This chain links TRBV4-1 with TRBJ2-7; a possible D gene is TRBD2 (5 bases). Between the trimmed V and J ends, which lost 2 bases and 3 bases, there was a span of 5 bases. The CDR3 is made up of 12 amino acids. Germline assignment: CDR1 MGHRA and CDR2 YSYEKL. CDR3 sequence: CASSQRGYEQYF. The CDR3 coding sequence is TGCGCCAGCAGCCAACGGGGCTACGAGCAGTACTTC.

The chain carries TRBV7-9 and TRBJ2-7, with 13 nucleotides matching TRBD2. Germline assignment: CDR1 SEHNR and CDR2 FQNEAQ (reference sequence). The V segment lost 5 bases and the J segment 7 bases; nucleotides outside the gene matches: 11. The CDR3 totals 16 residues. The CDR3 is CASSPLAGGPAGEQYF. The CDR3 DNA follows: TGTGCCAGCAGCCCACTAGCGGGGGGGCCGGCGGGTGAGCAGTACTTC.

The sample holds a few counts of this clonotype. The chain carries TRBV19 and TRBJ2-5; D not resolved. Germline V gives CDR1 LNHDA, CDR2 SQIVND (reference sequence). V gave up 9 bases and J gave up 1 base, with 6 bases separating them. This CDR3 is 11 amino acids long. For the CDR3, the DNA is TGTGCCAGCAGTGCCCAAGAGACCCAGTACTTC. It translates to CASSAQETQYF.

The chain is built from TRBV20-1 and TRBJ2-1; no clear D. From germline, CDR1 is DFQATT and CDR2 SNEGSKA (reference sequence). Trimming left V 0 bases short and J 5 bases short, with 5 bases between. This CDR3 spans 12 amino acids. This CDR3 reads CSARDLNNEQFF. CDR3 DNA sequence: TGCAGTGCTAGAGACCTAAACAATGAGCAGTTCTTC.

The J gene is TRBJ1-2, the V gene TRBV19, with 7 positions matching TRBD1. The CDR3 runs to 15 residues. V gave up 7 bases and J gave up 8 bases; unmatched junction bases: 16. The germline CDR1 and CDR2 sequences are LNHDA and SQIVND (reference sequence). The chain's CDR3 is CASTPQQGGARGYTF. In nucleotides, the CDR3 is TGTGCCAGTACCCCTCAGCAAGGGGGCGCAAGGGGCTACACCTTC.

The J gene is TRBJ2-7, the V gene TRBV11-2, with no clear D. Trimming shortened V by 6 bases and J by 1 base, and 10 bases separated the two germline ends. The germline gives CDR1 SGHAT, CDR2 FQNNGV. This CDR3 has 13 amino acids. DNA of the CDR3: TGTGCCAGCAGTTTTAAAGGTTCCTACGAGCAGTACTTC. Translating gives CASSFKGSYEQYF.

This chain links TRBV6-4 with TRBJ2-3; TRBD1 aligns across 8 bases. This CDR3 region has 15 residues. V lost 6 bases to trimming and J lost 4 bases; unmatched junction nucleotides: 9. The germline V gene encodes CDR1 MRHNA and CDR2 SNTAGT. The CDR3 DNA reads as TGTGCCAGCAGCGAATCAGGGGGCGCATCAGATACGCAGTATTTT. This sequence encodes CASSESGGASDTQYF.

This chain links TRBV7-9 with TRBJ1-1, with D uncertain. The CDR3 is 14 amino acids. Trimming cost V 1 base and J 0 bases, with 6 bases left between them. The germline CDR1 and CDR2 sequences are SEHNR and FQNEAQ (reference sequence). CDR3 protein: CASSLGLLNTEAFF. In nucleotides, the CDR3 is TGTGCCAGCAGCTTAGGGTTGCTGAACACTGAAGCTTTCTTT.

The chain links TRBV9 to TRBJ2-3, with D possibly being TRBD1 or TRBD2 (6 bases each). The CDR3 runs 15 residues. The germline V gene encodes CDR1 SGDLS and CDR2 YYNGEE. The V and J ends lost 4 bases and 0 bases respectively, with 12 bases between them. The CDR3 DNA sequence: TGTGCCAGCAGCCGGGGGCTACTTAGCACAGATACGCAGTATTTT. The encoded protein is CASSRGLLSTDTQYF.

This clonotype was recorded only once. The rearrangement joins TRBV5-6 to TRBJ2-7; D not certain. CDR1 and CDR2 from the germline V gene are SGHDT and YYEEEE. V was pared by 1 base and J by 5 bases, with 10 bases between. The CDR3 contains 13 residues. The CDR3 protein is CASSLSGFHEQYF. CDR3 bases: TGTGCCAGCAGCTTGTCTGGGTTCCACGAGCAGTACTTC.

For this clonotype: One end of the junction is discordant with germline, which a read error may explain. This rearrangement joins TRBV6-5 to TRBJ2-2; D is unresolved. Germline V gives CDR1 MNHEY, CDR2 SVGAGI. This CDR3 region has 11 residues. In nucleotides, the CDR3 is TGCGCCAGCAGTGGGAACGGGGAGCTGTTTTTT. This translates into CASSGNGELFF.

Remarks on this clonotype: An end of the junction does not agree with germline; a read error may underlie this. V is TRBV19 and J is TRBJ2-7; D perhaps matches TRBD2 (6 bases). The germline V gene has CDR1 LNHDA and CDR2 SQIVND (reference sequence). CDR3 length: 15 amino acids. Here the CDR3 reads CASSIYGGGPYGQYF. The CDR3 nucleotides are TGTGCCAGTAGTATTTACGGGGGTGGGCCGTACGGGCAGTACTTC.

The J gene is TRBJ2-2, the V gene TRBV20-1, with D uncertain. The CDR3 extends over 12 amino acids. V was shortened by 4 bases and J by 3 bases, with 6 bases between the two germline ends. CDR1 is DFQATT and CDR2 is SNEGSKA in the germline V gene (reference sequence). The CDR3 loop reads CSANRDTGELFF. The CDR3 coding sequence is TGCAGTGCTAACAGAGACACCGGGGAGCTGTTTTTT.

CDR3 bases: TGTGCCATCAGTGAAGAGACTAGACCCTACGAGCAGTACTTC. Protein: CAISEETRPYEQYF. J is TRBJ2-7 and V is TRBV10-3; D perhaps matches TRBD2 (6 bases). The CDR3 runs 14 residues. V was shortened by 3 bases and J by 2 bases, with 11 bases between the two germline ends. CDR1 and CDR2 from the germline V gene are ENHRY and SYGVKD.

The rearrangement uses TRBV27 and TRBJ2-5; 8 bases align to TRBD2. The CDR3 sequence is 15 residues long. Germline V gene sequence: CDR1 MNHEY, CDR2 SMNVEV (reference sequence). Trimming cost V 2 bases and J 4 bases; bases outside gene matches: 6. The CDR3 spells CASSLEAGVGETQYF. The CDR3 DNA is TGTGCCAGCAGTTTAGAAGCGGGAGTCGGAGAGACCCAGTACTTC.